This T cell receptor (beta chain) was observed in a study of T cell changes during pregnancy in multiple sclerosis. Trimming cost V 5 bases and J 0 bases, with 11 bases left between them. Germline V gives CDR1 SNHLY, CDR2 FYNNEI. The CDR3 has 15 residues. Clones were read by immunoSEQ multiplex PCR, and TCRdb kept only the in-frame ones, dropping some. This sample has 95,000 to 150,000 clones, with about 94% found just once. This material consisted of peripheral blood, taken before pregnancy. The receptor was isolated from a female donor with multiple sclerosis, enrolled in a pregnancy study. The genes are TRBV2 and TRBJ2-4; D unresolved. The CDR3 sequence: CASSPPTLAKNIQYF. The DNA of the CDR3 is TGTGCCAGCAGTCCCCCGACTCTAGCCAAAAACATTCAGTACTTC.